Included here is one T cell receptor beta chain sequence, with context. Its specificity is not known. Germline values: CDR1 DFQATT, CDR2 SNEGSKA (reference sequence). The V end was cut by 0 bases, the J end by 0 bases, with 10 bases between. The CDR3 contains 15 residues. Template switching added a universal primer site; cDNA carried unique molecular identifiers. TCRdb itself ran the 5' RACE reads through MiXCR, one entry per CDR3 protein. The table records fewer than 800,000 distinct CDR3 sequences, roughly 7.2% of them present only once. The sample is drawn from a study of identical twins. General study findings and limits: The study based its conclusions on cross-sectional statistical analysis and did not follow the same donors.

These sequences were also reported in another study, on yellow fever vaccine responses in identical twins.

The source material was PBMCs. This chain uses TRBV20-1 with TRBJ2-3; tentatively, D is TRBD2 (5 bases). This TCR was recovered from a woman aged 18-29 years in good health. CDR3 residues: CSARDLRVSTDTQYF. The CDR3 DNA sequence: TGCAGTGCTAGAGATTTGAGGGTTAGCACAGATACGCAGTATTTT.